Following are 8 T cell receptor beta chains from one sample sequenced in a study of post-analysis software for immune sequencing data. Study results and limitations: Comparison of patients with controls showed roughly five TRBV segments more frequent in patients, TRBV5-6, TRBV5-1 and TRBV20-1 among them.

Carried by the TCR beta cDNA libraries were unique molecular identifiers. TCRdb reprocessed the PCR reads via MiXCR and lists one record per CDR3 protein. The sample consists of some 370,000 distinct CDR3 sequences, approximately 33% of them appearing once. Their target antigens are unknown. The sequencing input was blood. The source of these receptors is a girl aged 10-17 years with multiple sclerosis.

The J gene is TRBJ2-7, the V gene TRBV6-5; D perhaps matches TRBD1 (5 bases). The end of the DNA fits TRBJ2-5 better, so the J call may be wrong. The germline V gene encodes CDR1 MNHEY and CDR2 SVGAGI. This CDR3 region has 14 residues. CDR3 loop: CASSTDSSPGTQYF. In DNA, the CDR3 is TGTGCCAGCAGCACCGACAGTTCCCCGGGGACCCAGTACTTC.

The sample holds many counts of this clonotype. This rearrangement joins TRBV7-3 to TRBJ1-1; D gene unclear. The CDR3 runs 13 residues. The germline V gene has CDR1 SGHTA and CDR2 FQGTGA. V was trimmed by 2 bases and J by 1 base, leaving 5 bases between them. CDR3 nucleotide sequence: TGTGCCAGCAGCTTAGACCGGAACACTGAAGCTTTCTTT. Protein product: CASSLDRNTEAFF.

This chain links TRBV7-2 with TRBJ2-2; 7 nucleotides align to TRBD1. The germline V gene encodes CDR1 SGHTA and CDR2 FQGNSA. V shed 5 bases, J shed 2 bases, and the junction held 8 bases outside the gene matches. The length of the CDR3 is 16 residues. The CDR3 sequence is CASSTFGTANTGELFF. The DNA of the CDR3 is TGTGCCAGCAGCACCTTCGGGACAGCCAACACCGGGGAGCTGTTTTTT.

This rearrangement joins TRBV5-1 to TRBJ2-1, with 13 nucleotides matching TRBD2. Per the germline V gene, CDR1 is SGHRS and CDR2 is YFSETQ. After removal of 3 bases from V and 10 bases from J, the junction contained 10 bases not matched to a gene. This CDR3 is 16 amino acids long. The CDR3 loop is CASSSGLAGAPTEQFF. The CDR3 nucleotides read TGCGCCAGCAGCTCCGGACTAGCGGGGGCCCCGACGGAGCAGTTCTTC.

The chain uses TRBV29-1 and TRBJ2-7; possible D gene TRBD1, 5 bases. The end of the DNA fits TRBJ2-5 better, so the J call may be wrong. The germline CDR1 and CDR2 sequences are SQVTM and ANQGSEA. The CDR3 has 14 residues. The CDR3, as DNA: TGCAGCGCAGACGCAGACAGATTGGAAGAGACCCAGTACTTC. It codes for CSADADRLEETQYF.

This clonotype has a handful of counts. The gene calls are TRBV29-1 and TRBJ2-5; TRBD2 matches 16 bases. Germline trimming cut 6 bases from V and 5 bases from J; bases unmatched to any gene: 3. CDR1 SQVTM and CDR2 ANQGSEA come from the germline V gene. The CDR3 is made up of 14 amino acids. The CDR3 DNA follows: TGCAGCGTGGGACTAGCGGGGGGGCTGGAGACCCAGTACTTC. It yields the protein CSVGLAGGLETQYF.

This clonotype was observed a handful of times. The chain couples TRBV12-3 or TRBV12-4 to TRBJ2-5; TRBD2 agrees at 12 bases. V lost 4 bases to trimming and J lost 3 bases; unmatched junction nucleotides: 3. The CDR3 totals 15 residues. CDR3 coding DNA: TGTGCCAGCAGTTCACTAGCGGGGGGAAAAGAGACCCAGTACTTC. Protein: CASSSLAGGKETQYF.

The table lists this clonotype with a few counts. The chain couples TRBV12-3 or TRBV12-4 to TRBJ2-1; perhaps TRBD1 as D (5 bases). V lost 5 bases, J lost 0 bases, and 14 bases lay in between. This CDR3 spans 16 amino acids. The DNA of the CDR3 is TGTGCCAGCAGTCCCACAGGTCGGAGCTCCTACAATGAGCAGTTCTTC. This codes for CASSPTGRSSYNEQFF.